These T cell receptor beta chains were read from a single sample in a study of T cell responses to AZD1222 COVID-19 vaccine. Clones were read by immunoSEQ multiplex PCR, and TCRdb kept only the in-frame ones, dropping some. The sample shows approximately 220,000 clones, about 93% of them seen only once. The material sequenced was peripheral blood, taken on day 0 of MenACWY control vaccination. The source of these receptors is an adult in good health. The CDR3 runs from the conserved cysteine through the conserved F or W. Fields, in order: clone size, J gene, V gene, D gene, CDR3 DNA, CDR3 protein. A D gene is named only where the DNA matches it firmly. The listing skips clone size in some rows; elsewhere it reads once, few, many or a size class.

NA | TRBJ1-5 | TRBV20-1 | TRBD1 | TGCAGTGCCGACAGGGGTCAGCCCCAGCATTTT | CSADRGQPQHF
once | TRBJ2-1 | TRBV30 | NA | TGTGCCTGGAGTTCGACCGTCCCGGTAAATGAGCAGTTCTTC | CAWSSTVPVNEQFF
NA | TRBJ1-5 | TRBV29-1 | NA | TGCAGCGCCAGGGAGGGAGGGAATCAGCCCCAGCATTTT | CSAREGGNQPQHF
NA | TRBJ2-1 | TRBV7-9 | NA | TGTGCCAGCAGCTTAGGTATGGCAGGCTCCTACAATGAGCAGTTCTTC | CASSLGMAGSYNEQFF
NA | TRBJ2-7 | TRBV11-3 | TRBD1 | TGTGCCAGCAGTCGACAGGGGCTAAACGAGCAGTACTTC | CASSRQGLNEQYF
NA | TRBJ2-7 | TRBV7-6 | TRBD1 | TGTGCCAGCAGCTTAGTCCTGACAGGGGGCTACGAGCAGTACTTC | CASSLVLTGGYEQYF
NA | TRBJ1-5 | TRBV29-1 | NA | TGCAGCGTTGGGGCAGGGGACCAGCCCCAGCATTTT | CSVGAGDQPQHF
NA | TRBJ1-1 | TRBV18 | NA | TGTGCCAGCTCACCACCGACCGGCACTGAAGCTTTCTTT | CASSPPTGTEAFF
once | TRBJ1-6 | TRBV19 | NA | TGTGCCAGTAGTATCTCGTCCGGGTTCGGCTATAATTCACCCCTCCACTTT | CASSISSGFGYNSPLHF
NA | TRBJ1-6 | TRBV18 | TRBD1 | TGTGCCAGCTCAAGCGGGACAGCGACGAATTCACCCCTCCACTTT | CASSSGTATNSPLHF
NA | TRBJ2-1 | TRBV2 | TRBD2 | TGTGCCAGCAAGGGAGATAGCGGGGGGAAGCAGTTCTTC | CASKGDSGGKQFF
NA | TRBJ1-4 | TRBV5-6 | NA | TGTGCCAGCAGCTTGATTGGGGCTGAAAAACTGTTTTTT | CASSLIGAEKLFF
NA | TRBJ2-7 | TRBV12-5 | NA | TGTGCTAGTTCGACGGGGATCTACGAGCAGTACTTC | CASSTGIYEQYF
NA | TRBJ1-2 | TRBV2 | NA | TGTGCCAGCAGTGAGGGGGGGGCTAGGTCTGGCTACACCTTC | CASSEGGARSGYTF
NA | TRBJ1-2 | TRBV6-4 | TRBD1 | TGTGCCAGCAGTGAGGGGACAGGGACTGGCTACACCTTC | CASSEGTGTGYTF
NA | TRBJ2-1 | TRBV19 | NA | TGTGCCAGTAGTATTATAGGGGAGGACAATGAGCAGTTCTTC | CASSIIGEDNEQFF
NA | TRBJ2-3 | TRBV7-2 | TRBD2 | TGTGCCAGCAGCTTGGGACTAGCGGGGGGGCGAGAAGATACGCAGTATTTT | CASSLGLAGGREDTQYF
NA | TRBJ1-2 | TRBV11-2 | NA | TGTGCCAGCAGCGTACTCGAGGGATGGAACTATGGCTACACCTTC | CASSVLEGWNYGYTF
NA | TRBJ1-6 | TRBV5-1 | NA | TGCGCCAGCAGGACCACCGGTTCGGGCGGGTCACCCCTCCACTTT | CASRTTGSGGSPLHF
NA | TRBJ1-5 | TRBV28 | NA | TGTGCCAGCAGTGTCAACCAGCCCCAGCATTTT | CASSVNQPQHF
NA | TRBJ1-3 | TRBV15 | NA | TGTGCCACCAGCAGAGGGATCTCTGGAAACACCATATATTTT | CATSRGISGNTIYF
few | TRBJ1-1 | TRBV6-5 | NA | TGTGCCAGCAGACGAGATGCCTCCTTGAACACTGAAGCTTTCTTT | CASRRDASLNTEAFF
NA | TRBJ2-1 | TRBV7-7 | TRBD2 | TGTGCTAGCTCCTCCGGGACTAGCGGGGCCTATGAGCAGTTCTTC | CASSSGTSGAYEQFF
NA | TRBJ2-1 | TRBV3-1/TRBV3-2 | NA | TGTGCCAGCAGCCGGGGATCGGGGGGCCTATACAATGAGCAGTTCTTC | CASSRGSGGLYNEQFF
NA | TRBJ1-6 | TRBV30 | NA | TGTGCCTTACCTAGGCCGGGGGTGAATTCACCCCTCCACTTT | CALPRPGVNSPLHF
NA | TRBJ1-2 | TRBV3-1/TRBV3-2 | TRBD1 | TGTGCCAGCAGCCATGGACAGGAGGGCTACACCTTC | CASSHGQEGYTF
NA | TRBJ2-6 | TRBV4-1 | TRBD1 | TGCGCCAGCAGCCAAGAGGGGAGGACAGGGGGTACCTCTGGGGCCAACGTCCTGACTTTC | CASSQEGRTGGTSGANVLTF
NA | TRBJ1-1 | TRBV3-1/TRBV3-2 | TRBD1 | TGTGCCAGCAGCCCCGGGACAGGGGGGCCGAGGCGCACTGAAGCTTTCTTT | CASSPGTGGPRRTEAFF
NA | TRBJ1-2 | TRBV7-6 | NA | TGTGCCAGCAGCTTAGAGGGGGGCGGCTACACCTTC | CASSLEGGGYTF
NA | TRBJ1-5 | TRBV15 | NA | TGTGCCACCAGCAGAGATCGGGGGAATCAGCCCCAGCATTTT | CATSRDRGNQPQHF
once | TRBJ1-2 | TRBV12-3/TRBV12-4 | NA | TGTGCCAGCAGTTTGGGGAACTATGGCTACACCTTC | CASSLGNYGYTF
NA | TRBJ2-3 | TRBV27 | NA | TGTGCCAGCAGTTTCCAGGGTACTAGCACAGATACGCAGTATTTT | CASSFQGTSTDTQYF
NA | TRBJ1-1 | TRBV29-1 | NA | TGCAGCGTTAGGACAGCTCTTGAAGCTTTCTTT | CSVRTALEAFF
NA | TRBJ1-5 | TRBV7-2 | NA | TGTGCCAGCAGCTTCCGCAGGGAGGGTCAGCCCCAGCATTTT | CASSFRREGQPQHF
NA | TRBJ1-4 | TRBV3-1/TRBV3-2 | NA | TGTGCCAGCAGCCAAGCTAGCCCTAATAGGGAAAAACTGTTTTTT | CASSQASPNREKLFF
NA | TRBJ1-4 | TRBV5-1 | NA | TGCGCCAGCAGCTTGAGAGGAACAACTAATGAAAAACTGTTTTTT | CASSLRGTTNEKLFF
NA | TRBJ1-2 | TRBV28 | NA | TGTGCCAGCAGTTTATCAACCCAGATAGATGGCTACACCTTC | CASSLSTQIDGYTF
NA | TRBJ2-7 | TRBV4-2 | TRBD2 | TGTACCAGCAGCCAAGCGGGCACTAGCGGTTCCTACGAGCAGTACTTC | CTSSQAGTSGSYEQYF
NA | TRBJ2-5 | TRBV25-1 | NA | TGTGCCAGCAGTGACTTGGGCAGGGGAGAGACCCAGTACTTC | CASSDLGRGETQYF
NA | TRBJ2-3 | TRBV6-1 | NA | TGTGCCAGCAGTGAAGGGGGCACAGATACGCAGTATTTT | CASSEGGTDTQYF
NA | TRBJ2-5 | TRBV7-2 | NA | TGTGCCAGCAGTACAGGGACCCGCGAGACCCAGTACTTC | CASSTGTRETQYF
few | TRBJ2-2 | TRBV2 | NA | TGTGCCACCAAAAAGCTCGTACTTGTCGGGGAGCTGTTTTTT | CATKKLVLVGELFF
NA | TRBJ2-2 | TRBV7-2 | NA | TGTGCCAGCAGCTCGTGGGGACTCAACACCGGGGAGCTGTTTTTT | CASSSWGLNTGELFF
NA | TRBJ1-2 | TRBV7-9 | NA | TGTGCCAGCAGTCCCGGTACTAACTATGGCTACACCTTC | CASSPGTNYGYTF
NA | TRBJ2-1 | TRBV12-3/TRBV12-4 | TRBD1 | TGTGCCAGCAAAGTTACAGGGGGCAATGAGCAGTTCTTC | CASKVTGGNEQFF
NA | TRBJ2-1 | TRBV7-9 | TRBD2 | TGTGCCAGCAGCCCGCGGGGGATCTCCTACAATGAGCAGTTCTTC | CASSPRGISYNEQFF
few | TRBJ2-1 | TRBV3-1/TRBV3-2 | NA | TGTGCCAGCAGCCAAGACAGGGGCCATGAGCAGTTCTTC | CASSQDRGHEQFF
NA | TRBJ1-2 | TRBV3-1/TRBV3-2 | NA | TGTGCCAGCAGCCAAGATAGGACAGCGTCTAACTATGGCTACACCTTC | CASSQDRTASNYGYTF
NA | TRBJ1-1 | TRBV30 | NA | TGTGCCTGGAGCCCACTCCGGGGGGGTGAAGCTTTCTTT | CAWSPLRGGEAFF
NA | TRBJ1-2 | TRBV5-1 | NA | TGCGCCAGCAGCCGAGGGCCAGCCCGGTTTGGGGATATCGATGGCTACACCTTC | CASSRGPARFGDIDGYTF